This T cell receptor beta chain is from a study of T cell responses to AZD1222 COVID-19 vaccine. The V and J ends lost 3 bases and 4 bases respectively, with 13 bases between them. Per the germline V gene, CDR1 is LNHDA and CDR2 is SQIVND (reference sequence). CDR3 length: 16 residues. Points from the study as a whole: None of the repertoires were sampled until the peak T cell response had passed. Reportedly, close to half of spike-specific TCRs are directed against unmutated variant regions. Among those given AZD1222, only five to seven were seropositive at baseline.

Sequencing was performed with immunoSEQ multiplex PCR; in TCRdb, only in-frame clones are kept and a portion is missing. This table holds fewer than 150,000 clones, roughly 82% found once. To note about this clone: The target antigen is unknown.

The chain has TRBV19 and TRBJ2-6; TRBD1 or TRBD2 may be the D gene (5 bases each). The source of this sequence is an adult in good health. Source: peripheral blood, taken on day 0 of AZD1222 vaccination. The CDR3 region has the DNA TGTGCCAGTAGTATCTTTGCAGGGACCGGGGCCAACGTCCTGACTTTC. Its protein product is CASSIFAGTGANVLTF. Filled out from reference TRBV19 and TRBJ2-6, the complete variable domain reads DGGITQSPKYLFRKEGQNVTLSCEQNLNHDAMYWYRQDPGQGLRLIYYSQIVNDFQKGDIAEGYSVSREKKESFPLTVTSAQKNPTAFYLCASSIFAGTGANVLTFGAGSRLTVL.